This is a list of T cell receptor beta chains from one sample in a study of Ad26.COV2.S vaccination and SARS-CoV-2 variants. Measured with immunoSEQ multiplex PCR; TCRdb has only the in-frame clones, and not every one. The sample shows roughly 100,000 clones, around 80% of them seen only once. The sample was peripheral blood, taken after recovery from COVID-19. These receptors were obtained from a human donor who had recovered from COVID-19. The conserved cysteine and the conserved F or W are not part of the CDR3 here. Clone size is shown for a subset of rows, as once, few, many or a class of expanded clone.

>TRBV7-8|TRBJ1-1|.
ASSPRGEEAF
>TRBV14|TRBJ2-3|.
ASRHSAETADTQY
>TRBV4-3|TRBJ2-1|.
ASSQDRLVYNEQF
>TRBV3-1/TRBV3-2|TRBJ1-2|once
ASSQSGTIYGYT
>TRBV10-3|TRBJ1-5|.
AISSDPQPQH
>TRBV4-2|TRBJ2-7|.
ASSQVGGAYEQY
>TRBV6-5|TRBJ1-1|few
ASTRTGQEAF
>TRBV5-5|TRBJ1-2|.
ASSLARAAGVGYT
>TRBV7-9|TRBJ1-2|.
ASSPELHYGYT
>TRBV5-1|TRBJ2-3|.
ASSSETGADTQY
>TRBV4-2|TRBJ1-2|.
ASSQDRTGNGYT
>TRBV12-3/TRBV12-4|TRBJ1-1|.
ASSGQLNTEAF
>TRBV7-6|TRBJ1-6|medium-sized
ASSPQTGGLNSPLH
>TRBV4-2|TRBJ2-1|once
ASSQEWDRGQNEQF
>TRBV3-1/TRBV3-2|TRBJ2-7|few
ASTPSGTGLWEQY
>TRBV7-3|TRBJ2-3|.
ASSRERHTDTQY
>TRBV30|TRBJ1-5|.
AWSLGQGNQPQH
>TRBV5-1|TRBJ1-1|.
ASSRRLNTEAF
>TRBV7-7|TRBJ2-1|.
ASSLALAGDNEQF
>TRBV2|TRBJ1-4|.
ASSVRGQGGEKLF
>TRBV2|TRBJ2-7|few
ASSEPSGGRYEQY
>TRBV11-2|TRBJ1-5|few
ASSLAWNQPQH
>TRBV6-1|TRBJ2-6|.
ASSESLFSGANVLT
>TRBV11-2|TRBJ2-7|few
ASRGVGRTHSYEQY
>TRBV21-1|TRBJ2-2|.
ASSAGLAGGWNTGELF
>TRBV14|TRBJ2-7|.
ASSQEAGHSYEQY
>TRBV14|TRBJ1-1|once
ASSIGSQSGTEAF
>TRBV4-1|TRBJ1-6|few
ASSQEGGGSPLH
>TRBV4-1|TRBJ2-3|.
ASSGQGTDTQY
>TRBV3-1/TRBV3-2|TRBJ2-4|.
ASSRQGKNIQY
>TRBV18|TRBJ2-5|.
ASSPNQETQY
>TRBV14|TRBJ2-7|.
ASSRTGYEQY
>TRBV28|TRBJ2-2|.
ASSLAPAGTNTGELF
>TRBV18|TRBJ1-2|.
ASSTDAQYGYT
>TRBV30|TRBJ2-5|.
AWREGETQY
>TRBV3-1/TRBV3-2|TRBJ1-1|once
ASSQKDRGRLGTEAF
>TRBV6-5|TRBJ1-3|.
ASSRAGTIY
>TRBV19|TRBJ2-7|.
ASSMARGGPYEQY
>TRBV7-3|TRBJ1-6|few
ASSPHPPGTGVSPLH
>TRBV7-2|TRBJ1-2|.
ASSLVVRSLRNYGYT
>TRBV10-3|TRBJ1-4|few
AISESTGTNEKLF
>TRBV6-2/TRBV6-3|TRBJ2-2|.
ASSNYGGPNTGELF
>TRBV7-7|TRBJ2-1|.
ASSSGTGGSINEQF
>TRBV5-1|TRBJ2-1|.
ASSLALGGDNEQF
>TRBV9|TRBJ1-5|.
ASSVSGLHNQPQH
>TRBV5-1|TRBJ2-5|.
ASSLEGQRGETQY
>TRBV19|TRBJ1-6|.
ASSIGRAYNSPLH
>TRBV7-3|TRBJ2-3|once
ASSQGQGDTDTQY
>TRBV7-6|TRBJ2-1|few
ASSDLGSGGYEQF
>TRBV6-1|TRBJ1-4|.
ASSEIHVAVGNEKLF
>TRBV21-1|TRBJ2-3|.
ASSKVVIAGLTDTQY
>TRBV7-3|TRBJ2-7|.
ASSLSASSSYEQY
>TRBV12-2|TRBJ2-2|.
ASRLVVAGDTGELF
>TRBV29-1|TRBJ2-3|once
SVPSGSTDTQY
>TRBV4-3|TRBJ2-6|.
ASSQTPGGLGANVLT